This entry concerns a single T cell receptor (beta chain). Its antigen is as yet unknown. This entry comes from a study of response to subunit inactivated influenza vaccine. Study-level findings and limits: There was a suggestion from the authors that each seasonal influenza vaccination recruits few new T cells.

Germline V gives CDR1 DFQATT, CDR2 SNEGSKA (reference sequence). Germline trimming cut 0 bases from V and 0 bases from J; bases unmatched to any gene: 7. CDR3 size: 17 residues. MiXCR was run by TCRdb on the RT-PCR reads, yielding one entry per CDR3 protein. The sample gives approximately 700,000 distinct CDR3 sequences, more than 11% of which show up once; 6% to 8% is in the top ten. The sequenced sample was PBMCs from blood, obtained 14 to 15 days before vaccination. V usage is TRBV20-1 and J usage is TRBJ2-1, with 8 bases fitting TRBD2. This TCR was recovered from a man aged 45-65 years who received an inactivated influenza vaccine. The DNA for the CDR3 is TGCAGTGCTAGAGATCCACCCAGCGGGAGCTCCTACAATGAGCAGTTCTTC. Its protein product is CSARDPPSGSSYNEQFF.